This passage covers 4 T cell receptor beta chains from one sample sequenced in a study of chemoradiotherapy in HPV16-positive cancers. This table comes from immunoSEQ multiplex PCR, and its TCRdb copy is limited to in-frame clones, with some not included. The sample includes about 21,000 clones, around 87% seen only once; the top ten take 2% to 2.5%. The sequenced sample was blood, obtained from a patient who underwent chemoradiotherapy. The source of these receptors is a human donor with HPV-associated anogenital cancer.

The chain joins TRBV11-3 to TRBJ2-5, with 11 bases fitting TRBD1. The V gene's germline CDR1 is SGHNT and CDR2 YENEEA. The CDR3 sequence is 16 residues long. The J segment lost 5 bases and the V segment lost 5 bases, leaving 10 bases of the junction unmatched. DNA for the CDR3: TGTGCCAGCAGCCCCTGGGGACAGGGGGAGGTGGAGACCCAGTACTTC. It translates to CASSPWGQGEVETQYF.

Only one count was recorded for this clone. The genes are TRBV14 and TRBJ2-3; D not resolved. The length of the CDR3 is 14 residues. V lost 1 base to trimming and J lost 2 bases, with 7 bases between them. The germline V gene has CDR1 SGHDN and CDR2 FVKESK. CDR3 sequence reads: CASSQVLNTDTQYF. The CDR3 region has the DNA TGTGCCAGCAGCCAAGTTCTCAACACAGATACGCAGTATTTT.

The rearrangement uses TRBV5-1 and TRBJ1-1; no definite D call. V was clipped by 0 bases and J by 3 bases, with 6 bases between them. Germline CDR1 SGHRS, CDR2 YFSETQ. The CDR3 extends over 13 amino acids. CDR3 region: CASSLGRDTEAFF. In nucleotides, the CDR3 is TGCGCCAGCAGCTTGGGAAGGGACACTGAAGCTTTCTTT.

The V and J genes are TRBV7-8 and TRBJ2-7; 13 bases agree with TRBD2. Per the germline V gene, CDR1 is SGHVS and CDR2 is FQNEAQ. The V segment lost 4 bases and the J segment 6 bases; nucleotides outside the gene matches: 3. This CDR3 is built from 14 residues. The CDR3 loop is CASSSGLAGFEQYF. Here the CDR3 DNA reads TGTGCCAGCAGCTCGGGACTAGCGGGGTTCGAGCAGTACTTC.